This TCR beta chain appears in the sequencing data of a study of response to subunit inactivated influenza vaccine. As concerns this clonotype: Its specificity is not known.

From the RT-PCR reads, TCRdb called clonotypes with MiXCR, one entry per CDR3 protein. Of around 710,000 distinct CDR3 sequences in the sample, approximately 13% are singletons; the top ten hold 6% to 7%. Study observations and caveats: Authors suggested each seasonal flu vaccination may recruit only limited numbers of new T cells.

CDR1 is DFQATT, CDR2 SNEGSKA, per germline (reference sequence). The trim removed 4 bases at V and 4 bases at J, leaving 11 bases unmatched. The CDR3 extends over 16 amino acids. This TCR was sampled from a man over 45 who received an inactivated influenza vaccine. The chain combines TRBV20-1 with TRBJ2-1, with 9 bases matching TRBD2. The specimen comprised PBMCs from blood, sampled roughly 2 weeks before vaccination. The CDR3 DNA follows: TGCAGTGCTATACTCAGGGGCGGGGGGGCGTACAATGAGCAGTTCTTC. It is translated as CSAILRGGGAYNEQFF.